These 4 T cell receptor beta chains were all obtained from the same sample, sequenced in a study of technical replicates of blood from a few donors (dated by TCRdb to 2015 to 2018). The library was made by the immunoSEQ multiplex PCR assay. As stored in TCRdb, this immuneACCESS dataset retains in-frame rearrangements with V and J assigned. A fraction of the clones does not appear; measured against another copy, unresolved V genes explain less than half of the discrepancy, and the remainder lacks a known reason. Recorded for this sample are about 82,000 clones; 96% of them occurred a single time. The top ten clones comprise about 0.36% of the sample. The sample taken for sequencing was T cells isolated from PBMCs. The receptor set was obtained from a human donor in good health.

The CDR3 DNA is TGTGCCAGCAGTGAAGCCTTCAGGGGCGGTTCCATGAACACTGAAGCTTTCTTT. Translation gives CASSEAFRGGSMNTEAFF. The chain joins TRBV6-1 to TRBJ1-1, with a weak D call TRBD1 (6 bases). The CDR3 contains 18 residues. Germline V gives CDR1 MNHNS, CDR2 SASEGT. V was shortened by 0 bases and J by 0 bases, with 17 bases between the two germline ends.

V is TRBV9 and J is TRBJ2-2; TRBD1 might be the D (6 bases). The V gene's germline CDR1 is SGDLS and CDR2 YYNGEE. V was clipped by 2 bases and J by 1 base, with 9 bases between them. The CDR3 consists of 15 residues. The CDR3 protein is CASSVSRGNTGELFF. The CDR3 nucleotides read TGTGCCAGCAGCGTTTCCAGGGGGAACACCGGGGAGCTGTTTTTT. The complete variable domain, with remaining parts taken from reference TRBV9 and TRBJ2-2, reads DSGVTQTPKHLITATGQRVTLRCSPRSGDLSVYWYQQSLDQGLQFLIQYYNGEERAKGNILERFSAQQFPDLHSELNLSSLELGDSALYFCASSVSRGNTGELFFGEGSRLTVL.

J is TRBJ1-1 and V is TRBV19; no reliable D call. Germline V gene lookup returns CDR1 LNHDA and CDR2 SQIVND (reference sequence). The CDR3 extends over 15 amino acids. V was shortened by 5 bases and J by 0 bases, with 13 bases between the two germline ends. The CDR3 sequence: CASSPLAGLNTEAFF. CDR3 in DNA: TGTGCCAGTAGTCCCTTGGCGGGGTTGAACACTGAAGCTTTCTTT.

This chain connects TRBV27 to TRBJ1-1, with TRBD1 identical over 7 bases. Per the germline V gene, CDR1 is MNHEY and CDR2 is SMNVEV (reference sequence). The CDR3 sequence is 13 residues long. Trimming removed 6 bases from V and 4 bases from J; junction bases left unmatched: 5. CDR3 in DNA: TGTGCCAGCAGCGTAACAGGGGTCACTGAAGCTTTCTTT. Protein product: CASSVTGVTEAFF.